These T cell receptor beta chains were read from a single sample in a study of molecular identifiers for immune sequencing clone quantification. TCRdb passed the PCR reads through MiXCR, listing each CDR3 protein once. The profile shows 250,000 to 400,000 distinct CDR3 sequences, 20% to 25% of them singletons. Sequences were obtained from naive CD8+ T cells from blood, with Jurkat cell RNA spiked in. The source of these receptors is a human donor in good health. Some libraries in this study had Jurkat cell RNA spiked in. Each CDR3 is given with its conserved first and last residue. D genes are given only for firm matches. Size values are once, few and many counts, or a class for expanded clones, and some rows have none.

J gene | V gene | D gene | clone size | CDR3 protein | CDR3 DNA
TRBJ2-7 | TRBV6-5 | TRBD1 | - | CASSYEPDREAYEQHF | TGTGCCAGCAGTTACGAGCCGGACAGGGAGGCCTACGAGCAGCACTTC
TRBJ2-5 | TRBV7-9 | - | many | CASSWGDETQYF | TGTGCCAGCAGCTGGGGTGACGAGACCCAGTACTTC
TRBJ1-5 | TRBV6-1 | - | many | CASSEARGSNQPQHF | TGTGCCAGCAGTGAAGCGCGGGGTAGCAATCAGCCCCAGCATTTT
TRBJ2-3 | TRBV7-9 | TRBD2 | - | CASRPSGSGTDTQYF | TGTGCCAGCCGTCCTAGCGGGAGCGGCACAGATACGCAGTATTTT
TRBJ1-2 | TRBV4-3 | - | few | CASSQDTGLGFTANYGYTF | TGCGCCAGCAGCCAAGACACAGGGTTGGGGTTCACCGCTAACTATGGCTACACCTTC
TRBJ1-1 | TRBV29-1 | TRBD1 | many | CSVAGTDRGGTEAFF | TGCAGCGTTGCCGGGACTGACAGGGGGGGCACTGAAGCTTTCTTT
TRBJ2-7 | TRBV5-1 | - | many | CASSLVPEQYF | TGCGCCAGCAGCTTGGTACCCGAGCAGTACTTC
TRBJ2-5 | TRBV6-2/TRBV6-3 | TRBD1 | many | CASSYSRTGGLVETQYF | TGTGCCAGCAGTTACTCGCGGACAGGGGGCCTGGTTGAGACCCAGTACTTC
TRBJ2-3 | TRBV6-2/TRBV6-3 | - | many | CASSYQSRNTDTQYF | TGTGCCAGCAGTTACCAAAGCAGAAACACAGATACGCAGTATTTT
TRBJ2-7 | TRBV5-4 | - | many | CASSPAGYSYEQYF | TGTGCCAGCAGCCCGGCTGGCTACTCCTACGAGCAGTACTTC
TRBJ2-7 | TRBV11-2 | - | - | CASSAVQGGGAREQYF | TGTGCCAGCAGCGCCGTCCAGGGGGGGGGGGCTAGGGAGCAGTACTTC
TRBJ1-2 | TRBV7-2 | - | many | CASTLYQTSYGYTF | TGTGCCAGCACCTTATATCAGACGAGCTATGGCTACACCTTC
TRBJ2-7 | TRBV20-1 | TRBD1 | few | CSAQERRTGYGQYF | TGCAGTGCCCAGGAGAGGCGGACAGGCTACGGGCAGTACTTC
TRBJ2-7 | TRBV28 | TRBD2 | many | CASSPLAVSSYEQYF | TGTGCCAGCAGCCCACTAGCGGTCAGCTCCTACGAGCAGTACTTC
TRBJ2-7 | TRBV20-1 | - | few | CSATPRAGTGGEQYF | TGCAGTGCAACACCAAGGGCCGGAACCGGGGGAGAGCAGTACTTC
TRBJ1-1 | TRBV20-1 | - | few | CSASGGVAEAFF | TGCAGTGCTAGCGGGGGGGTTGCTGAAGCTTTCTTT
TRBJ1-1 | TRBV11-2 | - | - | CASSLWGQVGAFF | TGTGCCAGCAGCTTATGGGGCCAGGTAGGAGCTTTCTTT
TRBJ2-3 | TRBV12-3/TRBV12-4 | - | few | CASSLAPLLTDTQYF | TGTGCCAGCAGTTTGGCCCCTCTACTCACAGATACGCAGTATTTT
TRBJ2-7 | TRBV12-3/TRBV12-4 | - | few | CASSALTHEQYF | TGTGCCAGCAGTGCCCTCACCCACGAGCAGTACTTC
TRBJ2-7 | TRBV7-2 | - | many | CASSSFPNYEQYF | TGTGCCAGCAGCTCGTTTCCGAACTACGAGCAGTACTTC
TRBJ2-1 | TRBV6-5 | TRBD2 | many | CASGVGLAGLSYNEQFF | TGTGCCAGCGGCGTCGGGTTAGCGGGGCTCTCCTACAATGAGCAGTTCTTC
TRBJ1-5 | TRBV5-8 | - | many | CASSLWETNQPQHF | TGTGCCAGCAGCTTATGGGAGACCAATCAGCCCCAGCATTTT
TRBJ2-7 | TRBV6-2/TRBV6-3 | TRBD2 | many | CASSTGGREGYEQYF | TGTGCCAGCAGTACCGGCGGCAGGGAGGGCTACGAGCAGTACTTC
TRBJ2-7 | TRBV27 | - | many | CASSHGTATYEQYF | TGTGCCAGCAGCCACGGGACGGCAACCTACGAGCAGTACTTC
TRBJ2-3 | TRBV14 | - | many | CASSQDIPWSTDTQYF | TGTGCCAGCAGCCAAGACATTCCCTGGAGCACAGATACGCAGTATTTT
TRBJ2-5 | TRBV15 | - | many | CATSRDLWRGNEETQYF | TGTGCCACCAGCAGAGATTTGTGGCGGGGAAACGAAGAGACCCAGTACTTC
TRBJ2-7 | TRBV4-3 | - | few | CASSQDDRDYEQHF | TGCGCCAGCAGCCAAGATGACAGGGACTACGAGCAGCACTTC
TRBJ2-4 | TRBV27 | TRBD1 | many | CASSSLWDSMKNIQYF | TGTGCCAGCAGTTCGTTATGGGACAGCATGAAAAACATTCAGTACTTC
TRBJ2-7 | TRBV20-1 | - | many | CSARDYGGSSYEQYF | TGCAGTGCTAGAGATTACGGGGGAAGCTCCTACGAGCAGTACTTC
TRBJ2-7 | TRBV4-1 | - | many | CASSQDRTYEQYF | TGCGCCAGCAGCCAAGACCGGACCTACGAGCAGTACTTC
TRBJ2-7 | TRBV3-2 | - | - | CASGQGRGPYEQYF | TGTGCCAGCGGCCAAGGGAGGGGCCCCTACGAGCAGTACTTC
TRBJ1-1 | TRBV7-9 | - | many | CASSLAPGSGMNTEAFF | TGTGCCAGCAGCTTAGCGCCCGGCAGTGGCATGAACACTGAAGCTTTCTTT
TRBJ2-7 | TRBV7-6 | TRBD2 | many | CASSSRTSGSSEQYF | TGTGCCAGCAGCTCTAGGACTAGCGGGAGCAGCGAGCAGTACTTC
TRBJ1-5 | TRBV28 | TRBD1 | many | CASSWDRAYYQPQHF | TGTGCCAGCAGTTGGGACAGGGCGTATTATCAGCCCCAGCATTTT
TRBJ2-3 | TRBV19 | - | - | CASSILPVSTDTQYF | TGTGCCAGTAGTATACTACCCGTTAGCACAGATACGCAGTATTTT
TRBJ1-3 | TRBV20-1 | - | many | CSARADSGNTIYF | TGCAGTGCTAGAGCAGACTCTGGAAACACCATATATTTT
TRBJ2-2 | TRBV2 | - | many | CASSETLTGELFF | TGTGCCAGCAGTGAGACATTGACCGGGGAGCTGTTTTTT
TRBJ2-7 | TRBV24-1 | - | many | CATSALVRDEQYF | TGTGCCACCAGTGCACTAGTAAGAGACGAGCAGTACTTC
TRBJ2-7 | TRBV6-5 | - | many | CASKTPPGVEQYF | TGTGCCAGCAAAACACCCCCAGGGGTCGAGCAGTACTTC
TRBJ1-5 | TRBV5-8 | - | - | CASSHKDKGPNQPQHF | TGTGCCAGCAGCCATAAAGACAAAGGCCCCAATCAGCCCCAGCATTTT
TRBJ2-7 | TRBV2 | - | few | CASSDGGKYEQYF | TGTGCCAGCAGTGACGGGGGAAAGTACGAGCAGTACTTC
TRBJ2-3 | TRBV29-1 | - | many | CSVAGGRKTDTQYF | TGCAGCGTTGCCGGGGGGCGCAAAACAGATACGCAGTATTTT
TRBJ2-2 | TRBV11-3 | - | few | CASSFKPGTGELFF | TGTGCCAGCAGCTTCAAGCCGGGCACCGGGGAGCTGTTTTTT